These 20 T cell receptor beta chains share one sample of origin, sequenced in a study of Graves' ophthalmopathy and Graves' hyperthyroidism. CDR3 regions of TCR beta were amplified from RNA transcripts. Second-round multiplex PCR followed a first-round RT-PCR using HTBI primers. TCRdb independently ran MiXCR on the multiplex PCR reads; one entry per CDR3 protein. The table records 400,000 to 500,000 distinct CDR3 sequences, under 25% of them present only once. The sequenced sample was peripheral blood. The receptors were gathered from a woman younger than 35 with stable Graves' hyperthyroidism.

This clonotype has a handful of counts. CDR3 sequence reads: CASSWGWDSNQPQHF. The CDR3 DNA follows: TGTGCCAGCAGTTGGGGTTGGGATAGCAATCAGCCCCAGCATTTT. The chain uses TRBV12-3 or TRBV12-4 and TRBJ1-5; D unclear. The V gene lost 4 bases and the J gene lost 0 bases, with 10 bases spanning the gap. The CDR3 contains 15 residues.

This clonotype was counted many times. This rearrangement joins TRBV25-1 to TRBJ1-3; D gene unclear. Germline values: CDR1 MGHDK, CDR2 SYGVNS. Trimming removed 6 bases from V and 3 bases from J, with 6 bases in between. The CDR3 contains 12 residues. The CDR3 here is CASRKDGNTIYF. CDR3 nucleotides: TGTGCCAGCAGGAAGGATGGAAACACCATATATTTT.

This clonotype has ten or more counts. One junction end does not reproduce the germline sequence, and a read error may be involved. The rearrangement links TRBV20-1 to TRBJ2-4; D ambiguous. Germline V gene lookup returns CDR1 DFQATT and CDR2 SNEGSKA (reference sequence). The CDR3 is 11 amino acids. The CDR3 nucleotides are TGCAGTGTAGAAGTGGCTGGCATTAAGTACTTC. Translating gives CSVEVAGIKYF.

This clonotype was observed at least ten times. The chain employs TRBV28 and TRBJ2-2; TRBD1 aligns across 8 bases. This CDR3 contains 18 residues. V was pared by 1 base and J by 4 bases, with 11 bases of the junction left unmatched. Looked up from germline, CDR1 is MDHEN and CDR2 is SYDVKM. This CDR3 is CASSLFPGGLVSTGELFF. In nucleotides, the CDR3 is TGTGCCAGCAGTTTATTTCCAGGGGGCCTCGTCTCCACCGGGGAGCTGTTTTTT.

This clonotype has a handful of counts. V and J are TRBV12-3 or TRBV12-4 and TRBJ2-5; D remains ambiguous. The ends were cut back, 3 bases at V and 1 base at J, with 6 bases in the middle. The CDR3 sequence is 13 residues long. CDR3 in amino acids: CASSFWSQETQYF. The CDR3 DNA follows: TGTGCCAGCAGTTTCTGGTCCCAAGAGACCCAGTACTTC.

This clonotype was recorded at least ten times. This chain joins TRBV24-1 and TRBJ1-5; D perhaps matches TRBD1 (6 bases). The CDR3 contains 12 residues. Germline CDR1 reads KGHDR; CDR2 reads SFDVKD. Trimming removed 5 bases from V and 8 bases from J, with 9 bases in between. The DNA for the CDR3 is TGTGCCACCAGTGGAGGGGGTGAGCCCCAGCATTTT. This encodes CATSGGGEPQHF.

This clonotype was observed many times. The J gene is TRBJ2-7, the V gene TRBV4-1; D may match TRBD1 or TRBD2 (5 bases each). This CDR3 comprises 15 residues. Per the germline V gene, CDR1 is MGHRA and CDR2 is YSYEKL. V lost 3 bases, J lost 3 bases, and 15 bases lay in between. The CDR3 region is CASSHPFEGLYEQYF. The CDR3 nucleotides are TGCGCCAGCAGCCACCCATTTGAGGGGCTCTACGAGCAGTACTTC.

This clonotype was counted between two and nine times. The V gene is TRBV6-1, the J gene TRBJ2-5, with 11 bases fitting TRBD1. Trimming at V came to 7 bases and at J to 0 bases, leaving 7 bases not matched to a gene. Germline lookup yields CDR1 MNHNS and CDR2 SASEGT. This CDR3 is 16 amino acids long. The CDR3 loop is CASTRGQGGYQETQYF. The DNA for the CDR3 is TGTGCCAGCACAAGGGGACAGGGGGGTTACCAAGAGACCCAGTACTTC.

The sample holds many counts of this clonotype. The chain is built from TRBV6-1 and TRBJ1-3; 8 bases map to TRBD1. The CDR3 is made up of 16 amino acids. Germline lookup yields CDR1 MNHNS and CDR2 SASEGT. V was pared by 6 bases and J by 0 bases, with 7 bases of the junction left unmatched. The CDR3 DNA is TGTGCCAGCAGCCCGGACAGGGTGCCCTCTGGAAACACCATATATTTT. Protein product: CASSPDRVPSGNTIYF.

This clonotype turned up a few times. The J gene is TRBJ2-3, the V gene TRBV15; TRBD1 aligns across 7 bases. This CDR3 is built from 14 residues. Germline values: CDR1 LNHNV, CDR2 YYDKDF (reference sequence). V lost 0 bases to trimming and J lost 5 bases; unmatched junction nucleotides: 2. In DNA, the CDR3 is TGTGCCACCAGCAGAGACCCAGGGGGAGATACGCAGTATTTT. Protein: CATSRDPGGDTQYF.

Regarding this clonotype: A much more abundant neighbour one base away suggests this may be a read error. The CDR3 nucleotides read TGTGCCTGGAGTGAGTTCAGCTACGAGCAGTACTTC. It encodes CAWSEFSYEQYF. V is TRBV30 and J is TRBJ2-7; the D is unclear. V dropped 1 base and J dropped 3 bases, with 7 bases sitting between them. The CDR3 loop spans 12 amino acids. Germline-derived CDR1 and CDR2 are GTSNPN and SVGIG (reference sequence).

This clonotype was seen many times. A much larger clone sits a single nucleotide away, making a read error possible. Here the CDR3 DNA reads TGCAGTGCCTGGGCCGGGACAGGGGAATCCTCACCCCTCCACTTT. As protein: CSAWAGTGESSPLHF. The chain employs TRBV20-1 and TRBJ1-6, with 10 bases identical to TRBD1. Germline V gives CDR1 DFQATT, CDR2 SNEGSKA (reference sequence). The CDR3 has 15 residues. Losses at the gene ends were 6 bases for V and 10 bases for J; bases not matched to a gene: 12.

This clonotype has a count of ten or more. J is TRBJ2-5 and V is TRBV20-1; D may be TRBD1 (6 bases). Trimming removed 0 bases from V and 4 bases from J, with 9 bases in between. Germline loops: CDR1 DFQATT, CDR2 SNEGSKA (reference sequence). The CDR3 extends over 13 amino acids. The chain's CDR3 is CSARETGRETQYF. CDR3 DNA: TGCAGTGCTAGAGAGACAGGACGAGAGACCCAGTACTTC.

With respect to this clonotype: One junction end does not reproduce the germline sequence, and a read error may be involved. This chain connects TRBV28 to TRBJ1-1; 9 nucleotides match TRBD1. This CDR3 has 17 amino acids. CDR1 is MDHEN and CDR2 is SYDVKM in the germline V gene. The CDR3 DNA reads as TGTGCCAGCAGTTTACAGGGACAGGGAATTACGAACACTGATGCTTTCTTT. Translated, it gives CASSLQGQGITNTDAFF. The full variable domain, rest sourced from reference TRBV28 and TRBJ1-1, is DVKVTQSSRYLVKRTGEKVFLECVQDMDHENMFWYRQDPGLGLRLIYFSYDVKMKEKGDIPEGYSVSREKKERFSLILESASTNQTSMYLCASSLQGQGITNTDAFFGQGTRLTVV.

In this sample, this clonotype turned up many times. The V call is TRBV27, the J call TRBJ1-1; D unresolved. Germline V lookup: CDR1 MNHEY, CDR2 SMNVEV (reference sequence). The V and J ends lost 4 bases and 6 bases respectively, with 12 bases between them. The CDR3 consists of 13 residues. The CDR3 nucleotides read TGTGCCAGCAGTTGGATACAGAAGGCTGAAGCTTTCTTT. It specifies CASSWIQKAEAFF.

This clonotype was seen ten or more times. The chain employs TRBV27 and TRBJ2-7; a weak D match, TRBD1 (5 bases). CDR3 length equals 13 residues. Trimming pared 5 bases from V and 0 bases from J, leaving 8 bases between. Germline V gives CDR1 MNHEY, CDR2 SMNVEV (reference sequence). The CDR3 coding sequence is TGTGCCAGCAGTCCGGACACCTCCTACGAGCAGTACTTC. It translates to CASSPDTSYEQYF.

The chain employs TRBV10-3 and TRBJ2-7; TRBD2 aligns across 11 bases. With 7 bases clipped from V and 7 bases from J, the junction kept 9 bases outside the gene matches. The CDR3 runs to 14 residues. Germline loops: CDR1 ENHRY, CDR2 SYGVKD. The CDR3 DNA reads TGTGCCATCAAGGCTAGCGGGAGGAGTTATGAGCAGTACTTC. Translation: CAIKASGRSYEQYF.

Ten or more counts support this clonotype. The rearrangement links TRBV7-3 to TRBJ2-2; TRBD2 matches 10 bases. This CDR3 comprises 14 residues. Germline trimming cut 7 bases from V and 6 bases from J; bases unmatched to any gene: 5. Germline V gives CDR1 SGHTA, CDR2 FQGTGA. CDR3 DNA: TGTGCCAGCAAGGCGACTAGCGGGCCCGGGGAGCTGTTTTTT. This codes for CASKATSGPGELFF. The full variable domain, completed using reference TRBV7-3 and TRBJ2-2, is GAGVSQTPSNKVTEKGKYVELRCDPISGHTALYWYRQSLGQGPEFLIYFQGTGAADDSGLPNDRFFAVRPEGSVSTLKIQRTERGDSAVYLCASKATSGPGELFFGEGSRLTVL.

This clonotype came up many times. The rearrangement links TRBV20-1 to TRBJ1-2, with D maybe TRBD1 (6 bases). This CDR3 comprises 13 residues. V gave up 6 bases and J gave up 0 bases, with 11 bases separating them. Germline CDR1 DFQATT, CDR2 SNEGSKA (reference sequence). CDR3 DNA: TGCAGTGCGGACGGGGGCTCTAACTATGGCTACACCTTC. Its translation: CSADGGSNYGYTF.

Many counts were recorded for this clonotype. V usage is TRBV12-3 or TRBV12-4 and J usage is TRBJ2-7; D ambiguous. This CDR3 contains 15 residues. Trimming removed 2 bases from V and 3 bases from J, with 14 bases in between. CDR3 sequence reads: CASSLTARQFYEQYF. DNA of the CDR3: TGTGCCAGCAGTTTAACGGCTAGACAATTCTACGAGCAGTACTTC.